The clone carrying this T cell receptor beta chain was seen more than once but under ten times. The sample is drawn from a study of control samples from healthy donors and cancer patients. Libraries were prepared by immunoSEQ multiplex PCR; TCRdb keeps only in-frame clonotypes and omits some of them. The profile shows about 120,000 clones, roughly 92% of them singletons. In germline, CDR1 is SGHRS, CDR2 YFSETQ. The CDR3 loop spans 20 amino acids. V shed 4 bases and J 5 bases; nucleotides not matched to a gene: 16. The chain has TRBV5-1 and TRBJ2-1; TRBD2 agrees at 15 bases. Input material: PBMCs. The origin of this receptor is a man older than 75 with head and neck cancer. CDR3 in amino acids: CASSKGLAGGPMPLHNEQFF. The CDR3 bases are TGCGCCAGCAGCAAAGGACTAGCGGGGGGGCCTATGCCCCTACACAATGAGCAGTTCTTC. Using reference TRBV5-1 and TRBJ2-1 for the parts outside the CDR3, the full variable domain is KAGVTQTPRYLIKTRGQQVTLSCSPISGHRSVSWYQQTPGQGLQFLFEYFSETQRNKGNFPGRFSGRQFSNSRSEMNVSTLELGDSALYLCASSKGLAGGPMPLHNEQFFGPGTRLTVL.